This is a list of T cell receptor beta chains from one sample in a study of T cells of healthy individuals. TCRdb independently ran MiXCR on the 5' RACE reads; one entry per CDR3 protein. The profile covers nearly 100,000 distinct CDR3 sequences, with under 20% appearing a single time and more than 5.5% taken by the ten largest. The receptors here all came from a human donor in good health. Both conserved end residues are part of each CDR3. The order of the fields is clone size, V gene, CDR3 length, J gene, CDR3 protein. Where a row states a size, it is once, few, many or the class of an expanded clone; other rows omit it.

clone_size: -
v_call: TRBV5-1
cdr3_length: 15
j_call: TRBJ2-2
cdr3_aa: CTSSPINRGTGELFF

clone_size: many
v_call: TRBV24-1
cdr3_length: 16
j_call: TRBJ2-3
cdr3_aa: CATSDLRTGAGDTQYF

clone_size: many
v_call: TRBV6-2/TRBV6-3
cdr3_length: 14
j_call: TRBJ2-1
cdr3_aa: CASSYSEVYNEQFF

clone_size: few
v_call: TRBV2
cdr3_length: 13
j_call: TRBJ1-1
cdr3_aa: CASSVHENTEAFF

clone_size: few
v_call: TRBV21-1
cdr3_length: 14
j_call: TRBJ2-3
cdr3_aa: CASSKVASTDTQYF

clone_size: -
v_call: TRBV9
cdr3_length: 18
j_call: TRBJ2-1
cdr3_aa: CASSSRTSGGLPPNEQFF

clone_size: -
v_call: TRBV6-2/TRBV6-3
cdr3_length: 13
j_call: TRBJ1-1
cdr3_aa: CASTREENTEAFF

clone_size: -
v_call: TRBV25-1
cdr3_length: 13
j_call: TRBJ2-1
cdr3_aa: CASTSGGLNEQFF

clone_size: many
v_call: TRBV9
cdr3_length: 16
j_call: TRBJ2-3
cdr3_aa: CASSAGLAGSTDTQYF

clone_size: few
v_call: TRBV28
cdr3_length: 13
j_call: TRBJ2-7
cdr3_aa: CASTFGRGREQYF

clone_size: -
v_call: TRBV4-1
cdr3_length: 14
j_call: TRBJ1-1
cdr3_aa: CASSPLPEKFEAFF

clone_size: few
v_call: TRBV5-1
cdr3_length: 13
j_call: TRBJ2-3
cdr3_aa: CASRRAATDTQYF

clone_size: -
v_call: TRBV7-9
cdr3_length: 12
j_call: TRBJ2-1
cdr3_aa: CASSRPGNEQFF

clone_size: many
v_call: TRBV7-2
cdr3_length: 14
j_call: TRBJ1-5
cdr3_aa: CASSSGGGNQPQHF